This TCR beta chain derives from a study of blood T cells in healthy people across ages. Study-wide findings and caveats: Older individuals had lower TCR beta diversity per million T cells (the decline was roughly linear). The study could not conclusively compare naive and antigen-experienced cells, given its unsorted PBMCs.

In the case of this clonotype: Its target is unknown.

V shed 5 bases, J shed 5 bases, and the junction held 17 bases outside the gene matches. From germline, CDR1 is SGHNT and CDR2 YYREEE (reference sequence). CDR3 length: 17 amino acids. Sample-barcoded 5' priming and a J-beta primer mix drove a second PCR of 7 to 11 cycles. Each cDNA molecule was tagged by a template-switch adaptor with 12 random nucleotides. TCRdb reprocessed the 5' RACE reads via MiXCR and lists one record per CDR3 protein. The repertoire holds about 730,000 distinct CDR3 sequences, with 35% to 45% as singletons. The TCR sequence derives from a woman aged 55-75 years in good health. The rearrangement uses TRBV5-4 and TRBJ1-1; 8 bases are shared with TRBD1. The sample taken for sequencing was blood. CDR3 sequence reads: CASRAWEDRVVRTEAFF. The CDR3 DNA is TGTGCCAGCAGGGCTTGGGAGGACAGGGTTGTAAGAACTGAAGCTTTCTTT.